This TCR beta chain was sequenced for a study of blood T cells in healthy people across ages (dated by TCRdb to between 2015 and 2016). About the full investigation: In model experiments, template switching captured about one uniquely barcoded TCR beta cDNA molecule for every two T cells. Age-related changes in TCR beta repertoire diversity were measured in the study by deep sequencing normalized with unique cDNA molecular identifiers. Two additional independent replicas of 1 million unique cDNA reads from the same blood draw were analyzed for two donors (one aged 18 to 29 and one aged 80 or older). To avoid experimental bias, donors of different ages were randomly spread across the sequencing lanes. Four age groups were formed from the donors: young (average about 15 years), middle-aged (just under 40), aged (roughly 59) and long-lived (roughly 81). The research as a whole found: The long-lived group showed more naive CD4+ T cells, fewer expanded clones and increased TCR diversity than the aged group, suggesting age selection. Because donor CMV infection status was unknown, age-related changes in expanded clonotypes were potentially confounded. Total diversity estimates from one million sequenced T cells were considered lower bounds and underestimates. As age increased, observed TCR beta diversity per million T cells dropped in a roughly linear way, and a significant reduction was already evident by age 40. Bulk unsorted PBMC profiling prevented conclusive comparison of naive and antigen-experienced compartments. The percentage of naive T cells measured by flow cytometry correlated strongly with observed TCR beta diversity.

Details on this clonotype: The antigen it binds to is not known. No base qualities exist here, and no much larger clone lies one base off it.

The method was 5' RACE. The sequencer listed for this sample is Illumina HiSeq 2500. The second PCR ran for about 7 to 11 cycles and used a J-beta primer mix along with a sample-barcoded 5' primer. A unique molecular identifier was introduced onto each TCR beta cDNA molecule by a template-switch 5' adaptor carrying 12 random nucleotides. Each sample yielded at least 3 million CDR3-containing paired-end reads. The Mint cDNA synthesis kit, primed by a TRBC-specific oligonucleotide, was used to synthesize first-strand cDNA from all RNA. Following uracil-DNA glycosylase treatment, all cDNA underwent a first 18-cycle PCR with the universal primers M1SS and BC2_uni_R. Regarding the original processing steps: Each sample was normalized by randomly selecting 1 million high-quality reads, each carrying a distinct molecular identifier. Reads with shared molecular identifiers were discarded instead of being binned into consensus sequences. MiTCR, with a Q25 quality threshold and the strictest error-elimination algorithm, was used for CDR3 identification, clonotype clustering and error correction. A nonparametric unseen species model using Euler transformation provided a lower-bound estimate of total TCR beta diversity. TCRdb ran its own pipeline on the public reads, namely fastp trimming at Q25 and MiXCR clone calling, and kept in-frame beta chains. Under each unique CDR3 protein, matching rows form one entry showing the most common genes and DNA. It is TCRdb's table, rather than the study itself, that gives the V and J calls and clone size. This sample lists 700,000 to 950,000 distinct CDR3 sequences; 55% to 70% were detected once. Clones ranked in the top ten supply approximately 21% of the sample.

The donors were around 39 Caucasian individuals from Russia, aged roughly 6 to 90 years, who were systemically healthy. Each donor gave ten milliliters of peripheral blood, collected into EDTA-treated Vacutainer tubes. Ficoll-Paque density-gradient centrifugation was used to isolate PBMCs, with at least 6.5 million per sample. Total RNA, at least 5 micrograms per sample, was extracted from PBMCs with Trizol reagent. The percentages of naive CD45RAhigh/CD27high T cells were determined by flow cytometry on a PBMC aliquot from every donor. The germline V gene encodes CDR1 MNHEY and CDR2 SVGEGT. The V end loses 4 bases and the J end loses 2 bases, and a stretch of 30 bases separates them. Measured from the cysteine to the phenylalanine, the CDR3 is 21 residues long. Only CDR3 DNA remains: 63 bases, in frame from the first base.

The sequence links TRBV6-2 or TRBV6-3 to TRBJ2-1, and possibly TRBD2, on 5 matching bases. The source of this sequence is a man aged 25 to 45 in good health. Sequencing was performed on blood. The CDR3 here reads CASSSISSPPVSIGAYNEQFF. In nucleotide form, the sequence is TGTGCCAGCAGTTCCATATCCTCACCGCCAGTTTCAATCGGGGCCTACAATGAGCAGTTCTTC.